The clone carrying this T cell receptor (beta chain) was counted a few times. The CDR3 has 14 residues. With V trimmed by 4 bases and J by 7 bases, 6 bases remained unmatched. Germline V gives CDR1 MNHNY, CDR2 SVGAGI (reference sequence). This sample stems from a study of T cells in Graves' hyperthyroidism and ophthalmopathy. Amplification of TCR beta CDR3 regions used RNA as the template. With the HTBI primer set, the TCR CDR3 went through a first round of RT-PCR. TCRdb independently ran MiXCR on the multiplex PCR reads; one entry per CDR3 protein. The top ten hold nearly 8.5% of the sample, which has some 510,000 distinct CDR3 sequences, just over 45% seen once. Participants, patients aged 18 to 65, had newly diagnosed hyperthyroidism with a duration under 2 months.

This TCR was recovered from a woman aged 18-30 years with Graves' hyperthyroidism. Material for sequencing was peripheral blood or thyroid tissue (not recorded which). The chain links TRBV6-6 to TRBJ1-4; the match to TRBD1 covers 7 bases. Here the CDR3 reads CASSLGAGGEKLFF. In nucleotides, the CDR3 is TGTGCCAGCAGTTTGGGGGCAGGGGGTGAAAAACTGTTTTTT.